This T cell receptor beta chain was sequenced during a study of shared clonotypes between healthy human individuals. Regarding the study as a whole: Generation probabilities of non-shared clonotypes were lower (relative to those shared by all four donors).

On this clone itself: Its specificity is not known.

Germline CDR1 reads SNHLY; CDR2 reads FYNNEI. The ends were cut back, 0 bases at V and 3 bases at J, with 12 bases in the middle. This CDR3 comprises 15 residues. None of the donors, who were healthy HIV-negative adults, had recently had acute infections or vaccinations. Libraries were prepared by immunoSEQ multiplex PCR; TCRdb keeps only in-frame clonotypes and omits some of them. The profile shows 2 million to 2.5 million clones, approximately 96% of them singletons. This clonotype was sampled from a man aged 18 to 30 in good health. The J gene is TRBJ2-7, the V gene TRBV2, with TRBD1 as a possible D gene (5 bases). The sample comprised naive CD4+ T cells sorted from blood. Stated subset: CD45RA+ positively selected. CDR3 sequence reads: CASSEALWTNYEQYF. The CDR3 DNA sequence: TGTGCCAGCAGTGAAGCGCTTTGGACAAACTACGAGCAGTACTTC. The whole variable domain, remainder taken from reference TRBV2 and TRBJ2-7, is EPEVTQTPSHQVTQMGQEVILRCVPISNHLYFYWYRQILGQKVEFLVSFYNNEISEKSEIFDDQFSVERPDGSNFTLKIRSTKLEDSAMYFCASSEALWTNYEQYFGPGTRLTVT.